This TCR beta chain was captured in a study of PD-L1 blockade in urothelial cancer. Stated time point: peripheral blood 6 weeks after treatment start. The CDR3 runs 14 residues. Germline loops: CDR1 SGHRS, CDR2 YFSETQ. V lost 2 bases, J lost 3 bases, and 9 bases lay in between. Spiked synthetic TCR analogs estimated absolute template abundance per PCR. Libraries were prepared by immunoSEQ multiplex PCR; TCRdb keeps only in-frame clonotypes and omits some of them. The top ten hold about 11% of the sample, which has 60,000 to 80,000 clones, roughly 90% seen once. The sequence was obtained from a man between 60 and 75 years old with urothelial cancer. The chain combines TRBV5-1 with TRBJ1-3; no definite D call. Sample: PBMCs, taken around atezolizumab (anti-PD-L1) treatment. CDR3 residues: CASSFDGLGNTIYF. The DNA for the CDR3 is TGCGCCAGCAGCTTCGACGGACTTGGAAACACCATATATTTT. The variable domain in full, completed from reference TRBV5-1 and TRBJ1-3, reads KAGVTQTPRYLIKTRGQQVTLSCSPISGHRSVSWYQQTPGQGLQFLFEYFSETQRNKGNFPGRFSGRQFSNSRSEMNVSTLELGDSALYLCASSFDGLGNTIYFGEGSWLTVV.